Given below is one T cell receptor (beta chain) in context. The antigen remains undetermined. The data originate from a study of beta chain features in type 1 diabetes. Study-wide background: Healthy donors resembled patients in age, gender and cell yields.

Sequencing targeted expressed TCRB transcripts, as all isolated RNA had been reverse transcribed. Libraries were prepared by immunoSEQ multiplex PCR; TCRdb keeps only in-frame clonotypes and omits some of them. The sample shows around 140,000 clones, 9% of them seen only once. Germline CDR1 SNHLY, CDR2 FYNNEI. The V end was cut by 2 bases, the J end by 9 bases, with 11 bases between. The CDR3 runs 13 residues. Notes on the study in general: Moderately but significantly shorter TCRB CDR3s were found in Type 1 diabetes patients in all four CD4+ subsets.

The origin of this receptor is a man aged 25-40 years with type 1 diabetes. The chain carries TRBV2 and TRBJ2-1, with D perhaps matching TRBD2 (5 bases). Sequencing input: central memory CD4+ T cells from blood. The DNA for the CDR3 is TGTGCCAGCAGTGAACTAGCACGCAGTGAGCAGTTCTTC. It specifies CASSELARSEQFF.